The source of this T cell receptor (beta chain) is a study of CD8 T cells in ankylosing spondylitis. Findings of the study overall: Blood of patients with ankylosing spondylitis appeared to be characterized by a TCR beta motif of several highly homologous variants. Disease-linked clones reportedly showed significant enrichment in matched ankylosing spondylitis synovial fluid.

Quantitative 5'-RACE with molecular barcodes generated TCR beta libraries. TCRdb reprocessed the 5' RACE reads via MiXCR and lists one record per CDR3 protein. The sample includes about 200,000 distinct CDR3 sequences, 9.5% to 15% of them seen just once. For this clonotype: Its specificity is not known.

There are 15 residues in the CDR3. Looked up from germline, CDR1 is SEHNR and CDR2 is FQNEAQ (reference sequence). The V end was cut by 5 bases, the J end by 0 bases, with 13 bases between. The chain joins TRBV7-9 to TRBJ1-1; D gene ambiguous. The TCR originated in a male donor with ankylosing spondylitis or in good health (not recorded which). Sample: blood, either unsorted or a sorted T cell fraction (not recorded which). The CDR3 DNA reads as TGTGCCAGCAGCCCCCCAATGACGATGAACACTGAAGCTTTCTTT. It specifies CASSPPMTMNTEAFF.